This TCR beta chain was found in a study of T cell changes during pregnancy in multiple sclerosis. Germline V CDR1 and CDR2: MNHEY, SMNVEV (reference sequence). V dropped 4 bases and J dropped 3; count of bases not matched to a gene: 10. This CDR3 spans 16 amino acids. TCRdb's copy holds only in-frame clones and misses some; the assay was immunoSEQ multiplex PCR. The table lists some 70,000 clones, around nine tenths of them singletons. The V call is TRBV27, the J call TRBJ2-5; TRBD1 aligns across 8 bases. This receptor was identified in a female donor in good health, enrolled as a control in a pregnancy study. This specimen was peripheral blood, taken in the second trimester of pregnancy. The CDR3 nucleotides are TGTGCCAGCAGTTCCCTTGACAGGGGTCAGAAAGAGACCCAGTACTTC. Its translation is CASSSLDRGQKETQYF.